What follows are 24 T cell receptor beta chains derived from one specimen sequenced in a study of T cell responses to AZD1222 COVID-19 vaccine. Using immunoSEQ multiplex PCR, the repertoire was profiled, and TCRdb retains in-frame clones only, with some absent. This table holds fewer than 150,000 clones, more than 70% found once. This specimen consisted of peripheral blood, obtained 28 days after the second AZD1222 dose. These receptors all stem from an adult who received the AZD1222 COVID-19 vaccine.

This clone was seen more than once but under ten times. V is TRBV13 and J is TRBJ2-5; D possibly uses TRBD1 or TRBD2 (6 bases each). The CDR3 length is 15 residues. CDR1 is PRHDT and CDR2 is FYEKMQ in the germline V gene (reference sequence). Trimming removed 5 bases at V and 2 bases at J, with 15 bases between. CDR3 DNA: TGTGCCAGCAGCGGAGGGACACAGAAACAAGAGACCCAGTACTTC. Translated: CASSGGTQKQETQYF.

This sequence joins TRBV2 and TRBJ1-2; the D gene is possibly TRBD1 (5 bases). The V end was cut by 8 bases, the J end by 1 base, with 14 bases between. Germline CDR1 is SNHLY and CDR2 is FYNNEI. The CDR3 covers 14 residues. The CDR3 loop is CASPGRSVNYGYTF. CDR3 nucleotide sequence: TGTGCCAGCCCGGGACGGAGTGTTAACTATGGCTACACCTTC.

This chain connects TRBV6-5 to TRBJ2-7; weak D call: TRBD1 (5 bases). Per germline, CDR1 MNHEY and CDR2 SVGAGI. The CDR3 covers 15 residues. Deletions cut 0 bases from V and 4 bases from J, with 13 bases between. DNA of the CDR3: TGTGCCAGCAGTTACTCGAGAGGCAGGGCATACGAGCAGTACTTC. As protein: CASSYSRGRAYEQYF.

This clone was seen a few times. The CDR3: CASSEAVGFGYGYTF. In DNA form, the CDR3 reads TGTGCCAGCAGTGAAGCCGTAGGGTTTGGCTATGGCTACACCTTC. The chain couples TRBV6-1 to TRBJ1-2; no definite D call. The ends were cut back, 0 bases at V and 4 bases at J, with 12 bases in the middle. The CDR3 is made up of 15 amino acids. Germline V gives CDR1 MNHNS, CDR2 SASEGT.

The chain employs TRBV4-1 and TRBJ2-5, with D tentatively TRBD2 (7 bases). From germline, CDR1 is MGHRA and CDR2 YSYEKL. CDR3 length: 14 residues. V lost 6 bases, J lost 4 bases, and 15 bases lay in between. In DNA, the CDR3 is TGCGCCAGCAGTCGCGGGGGCGGGGGAGAGACCCAGTACTTC. As protein: CASSRGGGGETQYF.

The V and J genes are TRBV29-1 and TRBJ2-7; TRBD2 matches at 9 bases. Germline V CDR1 and CDR2: SQVTM, ANQGSEA. Trimming cost V 0 bases and J 4 bases; bases outside gene matches: 4. The CDR3 spans 14 residues. The CDR3 DNA reads as TGCAGCGTTGAAGATCGAACTAGCGGGTACGAGCAGTACTTC. Its protein product is CSVEDRTSGYEQYF.

The chain recombines TRBV9 with TRBJ1-5; TRBD1 matches at 8 bases. This CDR3 has 15 residues. Germline CDR1 is SGDLS and CDR2 is YYNGEE. V was clipped by 3 bases and J by 3 bases; unmatched bases: 5. This chain's CDR3 is CASSARDRPNQPQHF. CDR3 DNA sequence: TGTGCCAGCAGCGCCCGGGACAGGCCCAATCAGCCCCAGCATTTT.

The rearrangement uses TRBV27 and TRBJ2-1; TRBD2 agrees at 14 bases. Germline-derived CDR1 and CDR2 are MNHEY and SMNVEV (reference sequence). CDR3 length equals 16 residues. Losses at the gene ends were 4 bases for V and 8 bases for J; bases not matched to a gene: 7. The DNA of the CDR3 is TGTGCCAGCAGTTACCAGACTAGCGGGAGGGCCTATGAGCAGTTCTTC. Its translation: CASSYQTSGRAYEQFF.

This rearrangement joins TRBV2 to TRBJ2-1; a weak D match, TRBD1 (6 bases). Trimming pared 5 bases from V and 5 bases from J, leaving 10 bases between. The CDR3 length is 13 residues. Germline V gene data show CDR1 as SNHLY and CDR2 as FYNNEI. CDR3 region: CASSWGQDNEQFF. The CDR3 bases are TGTGCCAGCAGTTGGGGGCAGGACAATGAGCAGTTCTTC.

This clone was seen a single time. This sequence joins TRBV5-6 and TRBJ1-5, with a weak D call TRBD1 (5 bases). Germline values: CDR1 SGHDT, CDR2 YYEEEE. The V and J ends lost 0 bases and 1 base respectively, with 5 bases between them. There are 14 residues in the CDR3. The CDR3 sequence is CASSLGGSNQPQHF. CDR3 sequence (DNA): TGTGCCAGCAGCTTGGGGGGGAGCAATCAGCCCCAGCATTTT.

The V gene is TRBV7-6, the J gene TRBJ2-5, with D unclear. Germline assignment: CDR1 SGHVS and CDR2 FNYEAQ. V was clipped by 0 bases and J by 4 bases, with 6 bases between them. CDR3 length: 13 amino acids. CDR3 nucleotides: TGTGCCAGCAGCTTAGCGCAGCTAGAGACCCAGTACTTC. Amino acid sequence: CASSLAQLETQYF.

This sequence joins TRBV5-6 and TRBJ1-4, with D possibly being TRBD1 (5 bases). The V gene's germline CDR1 is SGHDT and CDR2 YYEEEE. The CDR3 extends over 15 amino acids. V shed 4 bases and J shed 8 bases, with 18 bases lying between them. This CDR3 reads CASSISGTEHEKLFF. CDR3 in DNA: TGTGCCAGCAGCATTTCCGGGACGGAGCACGAAAAACTGTTTTTT.

This CDR3 reads CATSLTGPMHTQYF. The DNA of the CDR3 is TGTGCCACCAGCTTGACAGGGCCGATGCATACGCAGTATTTT. The chain combines TRBV15 with TRBJ2-3, with 7 bases aligning to TRBD1. This CDR3 contains 14 residues. With 5 bases clipped from V and 7 bases from J, the junction kept 9 bases outside the gene matches. Germline V lookup: CDR1 LNHNV, CDR2 YYDKDF (reference sequence). Supplemented by reference TRBV15 and TRBJ2-3, the full variable domain reads DAMVIQNPRYQVTQFGKPVTLSCSQTLNHNVMYWYQQKSSQAPKLLFHYYDKDFNNEADTPDNFQSRRPNTSFCFLDIRSPGLGDTAMYLCATSLTGPMHTQYFGPGTRLTVL.

This chain connects TRBV7-2 to TRBJ2-7; TRBD2 is a possible D gene (7 bases). In germline, CDR1 is SGHTA, CDR2 FQGNSA. V gave up 2 bases and J gave up 6 bases, with 11 bases separating them. The CDR3 covers 13 residues. The CDR3 nucleotides are TGTGCCAGCAGCTTACTAGGGGGGGGCGAGCAGTACTTC. It yields the protein CASSLLGGGEQYF. Drawing the rest from reference TRBV7-2 and TRBJ2-7, the complete variable domain is GAGVSQSPSNKVTEKGKDVELRCDPISGHTALYWYRQSLGQGLEFLIYFQGNSAPDKSGLPSDRFSAERTGGSVSTLTIQRTQQEDSAVYLCASSLLGGGEQYFGPGTRLTVT.

This clone was seen a single time. This chain joins TRBV23-1 and TRBJ2-3, with 12 bases identical to TRBD2. TRBV23-1 is noted as an ORF with a role that remains uncertain. This CDR3 comprises 20 residues. V was clipped by 2 bases and J by 3 bases; unmatched bases: 15. The CDR3 coding sequence is TGCGCCAGCAGTCAACCTACAGGGGAGGTTGGGACTAGCGGGACAGATACGCAGTATTTT. It yields the protein CASSQPTGEVGTSGTDTQYF.

The rearrangement joins TRBV20-1 to TRBJ2-7, with D perhaps assigned TRBD1 or TRBD2 (5 bases each). From germline, CDR1 is DFQATT and CDR2 SNEGSKA (reference sequence). The CDR3 is made up of 14 amino acids. Trimming pared 3 bases from V and 2 bases from J, leaving 14 bases between. The CDR3 reads CSASSAGDPYEQYF. CDR3 bases: TGCAGTGCTAGTAGTGCTGGGGACCCCTACGAGCAGTACTTC.

CDR3: CASSIGGRRDSYEQYF. The CDR3 DNA reads TGTGCCAGCAGTATAGGTGGTCGAAGGGACTCCTACGAGCAGTACTTC. The rearrangement joins TRBV5-4 to TRBJ2-7; D gene unclear. Germline V lookup: CDR1 SGHNT, CDR2 YYREEE (reference sequence). V was shortened by 5 bases and J by 0 bases, with 18 bases between the two germline ends. The CDR3 covers 16 residues.

This clone was seen only a few times. The chain employs TRBV7-3 and TRBJ2-7; D unclear. Between the trimmed V and J ends, which lost 3 bases and 3 bases, there was a span of 9 bases. Germline CDR1 SGHTA, CDR2 FQGTGA. The CDR3 is 13 residues long. The CDR3 nucleotides are TGTGCCAGCAGCTTTAGCCCGGGCTACGAGCAGTACTTC. Translation gives CASSFSPGYEQYF.

This sequence joins TRBV7-3 and TRBJ2-2; the D gene is possibly TRBD2 (6 bases). Trimming pared 2 bases from V and 5 bases from J, leaving 6 bases between. The CDR3 length is 13 residues. The germline V gene encodes CDR1 SGHTA and CDR2 FQGTGA. The CDR3 sequence: CASSLGGTGELFF. In DNA, the CDR3 is TGTGCCAGCAGCTTAGGAGGGACCGGGGAGCTGTTTTTT.

This chain connects TRBV14 to TRBJ2-1; D is ambiguous. The CDR3 has 15 amino acids. V gave up 0 bases and J gave up 3 bases, with 9 bases separating them. Germline-derived CDR1 and CDR2 are SGHDN and FVKESK. CDR3 nucleotide sequence: TGTGCCAGCAGCCAAGATCTTGGAATCTACAATGAGCAGTTCTTC. Protein sequence: CASSQDLGIYNEQFF.

The chain employs TRBV7-9 and TRBJ1-6; unclear D gene. The CDR3 has 16 residues. Germline CDR1 and CDR2: SEHNR and FQNEAQ (reference sequence). Trimming pared 5 bases from V and 10 bases from J, leaving 21 bases between. CDR3 sequence reads: CASSTLDETSWSPLHF. The CDR3 DNA is TGTGCCAGCAGCACCCTGGACGAAACAAGTTGGTCACCCCTCCACTTT.

The chain carries TRBV4-3 and TRBJ2-7, with 7 positions matching TRBD2. The germline V gene has CDR1 LGHNA and CDR2 YSLEER. The junction had 8 bases not matched to a gene; V was cut back by 1 base and J by 2 bases. The CDR3 runs 16 residues. CDR3 bases: TGCGCCAGCAGCCAAGGGGGAGGGACGCTAACCTACGAGCAGTACTTC. The encoded protein is CASSQGGGTLTYEQYF.

The chain carries TRBV7-6 and TRBJ2-1; 12 bases map to TRBD2. The junction had 7 bases not matched to a gene; V was cut back by 6 bases and J by 7 bases. The CDR3 contains 15 residues. CDR1 SGHVS and CDR2 FNYEAQ come from the germline V gene. The CDR3 coding sequence is TGTGCCAGCAGGGAGACTAGCGGGAGTAGGAATGAGCAGTTCTTC. It encodes CASRETSGSRNEQFF.

In its sample, this clone was seen a few times. The chain recombines TRBV4-1 with TRBJ1-5, with D perhaps TRBD1 (5 bases). In germline, CDR1 is MGHRA, CDR2 YSYEKL. The CDR3 contains 15 residues. Trimming pared 4 bases from V and 2 bases from J, leaving 12 bases between. The CDR3 is CASSPQVLGNQPQHF. The CDR3 DNA follows: TGCGCCAGCAGCCCACAGGTTTTGGGCAATCAGCCCCAGCATTTT.